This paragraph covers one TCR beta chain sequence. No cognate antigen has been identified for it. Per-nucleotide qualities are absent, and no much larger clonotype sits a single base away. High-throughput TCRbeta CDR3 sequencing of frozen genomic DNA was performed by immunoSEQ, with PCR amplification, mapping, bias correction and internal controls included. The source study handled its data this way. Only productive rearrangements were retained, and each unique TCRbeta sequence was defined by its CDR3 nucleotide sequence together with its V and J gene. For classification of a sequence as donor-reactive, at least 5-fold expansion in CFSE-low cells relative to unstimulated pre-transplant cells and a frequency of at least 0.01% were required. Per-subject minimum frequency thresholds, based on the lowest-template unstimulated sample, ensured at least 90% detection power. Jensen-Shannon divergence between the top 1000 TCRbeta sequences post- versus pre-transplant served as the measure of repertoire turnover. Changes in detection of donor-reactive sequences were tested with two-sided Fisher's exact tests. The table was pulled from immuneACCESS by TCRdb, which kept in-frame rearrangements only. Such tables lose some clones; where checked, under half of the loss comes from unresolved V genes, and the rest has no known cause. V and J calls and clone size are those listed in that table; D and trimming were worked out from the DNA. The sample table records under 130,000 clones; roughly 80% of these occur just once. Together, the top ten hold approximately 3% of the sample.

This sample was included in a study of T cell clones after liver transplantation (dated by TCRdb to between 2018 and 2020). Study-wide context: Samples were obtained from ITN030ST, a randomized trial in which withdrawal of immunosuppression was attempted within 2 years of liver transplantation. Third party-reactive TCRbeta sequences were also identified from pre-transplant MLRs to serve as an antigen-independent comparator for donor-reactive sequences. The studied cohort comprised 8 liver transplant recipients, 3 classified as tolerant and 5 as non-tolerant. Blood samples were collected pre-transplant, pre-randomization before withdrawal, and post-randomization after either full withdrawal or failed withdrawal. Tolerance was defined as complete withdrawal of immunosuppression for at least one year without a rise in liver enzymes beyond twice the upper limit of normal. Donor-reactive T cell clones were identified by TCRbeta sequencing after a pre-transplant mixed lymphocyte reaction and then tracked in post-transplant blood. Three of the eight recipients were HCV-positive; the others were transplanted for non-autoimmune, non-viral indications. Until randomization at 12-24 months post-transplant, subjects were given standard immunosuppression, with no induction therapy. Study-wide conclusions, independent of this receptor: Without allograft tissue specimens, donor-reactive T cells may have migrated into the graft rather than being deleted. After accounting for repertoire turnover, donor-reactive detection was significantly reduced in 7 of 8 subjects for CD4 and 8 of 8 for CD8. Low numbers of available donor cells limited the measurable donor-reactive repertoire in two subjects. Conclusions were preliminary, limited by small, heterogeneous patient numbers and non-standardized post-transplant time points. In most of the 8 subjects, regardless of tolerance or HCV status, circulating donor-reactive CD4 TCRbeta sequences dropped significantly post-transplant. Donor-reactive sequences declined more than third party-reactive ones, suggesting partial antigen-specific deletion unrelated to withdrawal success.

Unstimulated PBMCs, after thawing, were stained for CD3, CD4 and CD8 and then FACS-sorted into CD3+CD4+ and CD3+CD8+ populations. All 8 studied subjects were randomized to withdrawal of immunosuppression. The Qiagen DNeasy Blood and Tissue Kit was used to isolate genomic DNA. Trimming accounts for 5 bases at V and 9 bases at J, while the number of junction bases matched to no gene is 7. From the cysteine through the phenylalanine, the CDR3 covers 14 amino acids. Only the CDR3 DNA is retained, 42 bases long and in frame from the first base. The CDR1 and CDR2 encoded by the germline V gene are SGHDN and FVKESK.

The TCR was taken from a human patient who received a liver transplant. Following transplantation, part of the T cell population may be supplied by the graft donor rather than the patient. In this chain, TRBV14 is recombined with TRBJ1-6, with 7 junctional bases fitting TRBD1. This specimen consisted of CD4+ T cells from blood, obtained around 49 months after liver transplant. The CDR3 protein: CASSSRDSFSPLHF. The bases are TGTGCCAGCAGCTCCCGGGACAGCTTTTCACCCCTCCACTTT. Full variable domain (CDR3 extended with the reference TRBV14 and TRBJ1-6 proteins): EAGVTQFPSHSVIEKGQTVTLRCDPISGHDNLYWYRRVMGKEIKFLLHFVKESKQDESGMPNNRFLAERTGGTYSTLKVQPAELEDSGVYFCASSSRDSFSPLHFGNGTRLTVT.